The 20 T cell receptor beta chains below were found in one sample sequenced in a study of identical twins (dated by TCRdb to the mid-2010s). Library method: 5' RACE. Sequencer: Illumina HiSeq 2000. The public reads were quality trimmed at Q25 with fastp and then assembled into clones with MiXCR by TCRdb, keeping productive beta chains. Each record represents a unique CDR3 protein, reported with the most common genes and DNA among its rows. The sample includes roughly 690,000 distinct CDR3 sequences, with around 6% observed a single time. The top ten hold roughly 1.8% of the sample. The specimen was naive T cells sorted from blood. The cell subset or site label for this specimen denotes: cells isolated with a human naive T-cell isolation kit. These receptors came from a man younger than 30 in good health.

In its sample, this clonotype was seen many times. This rearrangement joins TRBV5-1 to TRBJ2-3, with TRBD1 identical over 11 bases. The V and J ends lost 4 bases and 6 bases, in that order; junction bases with no gene match: 7. The CDR3 is made up of 15 amino acids. In germline, CDR1 is SGHRS, CDR2 YFSETQ. CDR3 sequence reads: CASSRTGGLVDTQYF. For the CDR3, the DNA is TGCGCCAGCAGCCGGACAGGGGGCCTTGTTGATACGCAGTATTTT.

A note on this clonotype: A clone one base away is much larger, so this may be a read error. V and J are TRBV29-1 and TRBJ2-4; D could derive from TRBD1 or TRBD2 (6 bases each). Germline CDR1 SQVTM, CDR2 ANQGSEA. The CDR3 has 16 residues. DNA for the CDR3: TGCAGCGTTGAAGTGCGAGGGAGGCAGCAGGGGAGCATTCGGTACTTC. Its translation is CSVEVRGRQQGSIRYF.

The CDR3: CASSGHLDGYEQYF. CDR3 nucleotides: TGCGCCAGCAGCGGTCACCTAGACGGCTACGAGCAGTACTTC. V and J are TRBV5-1 and TRBJ2-7; D remains ambiguous. Deletions cut 4 bases from V and 3 bases from J, with 14 bases between. Germline-derived CDR1 and CDR2 are SGHRS and YFSETQ. The CDR3 runs 14 residues. Together with reference TRBV5-1 and TRBJ2-7, the CDR3 gives the full variable domain: KAGVTQTPRYLIKTRGQQVTLSCSPISGHRSVSWYQQTPGQGLQFLFEYFSETQRNKGNFPGRFSGRQFSNSRSEMNVSTLELGDSALYLCASSGHLDGYEQYFGPGTRLTVT.

This clonotype was counted a few times. The gene calls are TRBV28 and TRBJ1-5; perhaps TRBD1 as D (5 bases). CDR1 and CDR2 (germline): MDHEN, SYDVKM. This CDR3 is built from 16 residues. The V end lost 0 bases, the J end lost 0 bases, and 9 bases lay between the germline ends. The CDR3 here is CASSLWGTDSNQPQHF. CDR3 coding DNA: TGTGCCAGCAGTTTATGGGGGACGGATAGCAATCAGCCCCAGCATTTT.

This clonotype was counted many times. This chain links TRBV5-1 with TRBJ2-1, with a weak D call TRBD2 (6 bases). Trimming removed 4 bases at V and 0 bases at J, with 14 bases between. The CDR3 runs 16 residues. The germline CDR1 and CDR2 sequences are SGHRS and YFSETQ. The DNA for the CDR3 is TGCGCCAGCAGCCGACGGAGGGCCGACTCCTACAATGAGCAGTTCTTC. It translates to CASSRRRADSYNEQFF.

The genes are TRBV5-1 and TRBJ2-4, with a possible D match to TRBD1 (5 bases). The germline V gene has CDR1 SGHRS and CDR2 YFSETQ. Deletions cut 3 bases from V and 0 bases from J, with 13 bases between. The CDR3 runs to 16 residues. The CDR3 sequence is CASSSGLGQAKNIQYF. The CDR3 DNA reads TGCGCCAGCAGCTCCGGCCTGGGGCAAGCCAAAAACATTCAGTACTTC.

This clonotype showed up just a few times. For the CDR3, the DNA is TGTGCCAGCAGCTTACAAGACAGGGGATGGGAGACCCAGTACTTC. Its translation: CASSLQDRGWETQYF. The chain joins TRBV3-1 to TRBJ2-5; 8 bases are a match to TRBD1. In germline, CDR1 is LGHDT, CDR2 YNNKEL (reference sequence). Trimming removed 5 bases from V and 5 bases from J; junction bases left unmatched: 10. The CDR3 covers 15 residues.

This clonotype occurred many times. The chain uses TRBV5-1 and TRBJ2-2, with unresolved D. Germline-derived CDR1 and CDR2 are SGHRS and YFSETQ. This CDR3 comprises 13 residues. V was trimmed by 4 bases and J by 3 bases, leaving 7 bases between them. The CDR3 loop is CASSLTYTGELFF. CDR3 nucleotide sequence: TGCGCCAGCAGCCTTACCTACACCGGGGAGCTGTTTTTT. Variable domain in full (rest from reference TRBV5-1 and TRBJ2-2): KAGVTQTPRYLIKTRGQQVTLSCSPISGHRSVSWYQQTPGQGLQFLFEYFSETQRNKGNFPGRFSGRQFSNSRSEMNVSTLELGDSALYLCASSLTYTGELFFGEGSRLTVL.

This clonotype was observed many times. The gene calls are TRBV5-6 and TRBJ1-5; D is undetermined. V dropped 2 bases and J dropped 5 bases, with 8 bases sitting between them. Germline V gives CDR1 SGHDT, CDR2 YYEEEE. This CDR3 region has 13 residues. CDR3 DNA sequence: TGTGCCAGCAGCTTTGCCCGAGATCAGCCCCAGCATTTT. This gives the protein CASSFARDQPQHF.

This clonotype was recorded a few times. The chain recombines TRBV2 with TRBJ2-7, with 9 nucleotides matching TRBD1. With 5 bases clipped from V and 4 bases from J, the junction kept 9 bases outside the gene matches. This CDR3 comprises 15 residues. Germline V gives CDR1 SNHLY, CDR2 FYNNEI. The chain's CDR3 is CASSRGQGLLYEQYV. The CDR3 DNA is TGTGCCAGCAGTCGTGGACAGGGGTTATTGTACGAGCAGTACGTC.

This clonotype was counted between two and nine times. The genes are TRBV5-1 and TRBJ2-3; D call uncertain. There are 14 residues in the CDR3. Trimming cost V 5 bases and J 0 bases, with 10 bases left between them. Per the germline V gene, CDR1 is SGHRS and CDR2 is YFSETQ. CDR3 bases: TGCGCCAGCAGGGAAACCTCTAGCACAGATACGCAGTATTTT. Encoded protein: CASRETSSTDTQYF.

This clonotype was detected ten times or more. The V call is TRBV20-1, the J call TRBJ1-5; 8 bases are a match to TRBD1. The V segment lost 6 bases and the J segment 8 bases; nucleotides outside the gene matches: 9. In germline, CDR1 is DFQATT, CDR2 SNEGSKA (reference sequence). This CDR3 is built from 13 residues. CDR3 DNA sequence: TGCAGTGCCACTACAGGGGGTTTCGAGCCCCAGCATTTT. Translated: CSATTGGFEPQHF.

There are many counts of this clonotype. The V call is TRBV4-1, the J call TRBJ2-1; D is perhaps TRBD2 (5 bases). Germline V CDR1 and CDR2: MGHRA, YSYEKL. V lost 5 bases, J lost 10 bases, and 6 bases lay in between. CDR3 length: 10 residues. The CDR3 DNA follows: TGCGCCAGCAGCGGGAGCGAGCAGTTCTTC. It codes for CASSGSEQFF.

This clonotype has ten or more counts. The gene calls are TRBV20-1 and TRBJ2-3; 16 nucleotides match TRBD2. J gave up 4 bases and V 3 bases, and 13 bases lay outside the gene matches. CDR1 DFQATT and CDR2 SNEGSKA come from the germline V gene (reference sequence). This CDR3 region has 19 residues. The CDR3 DNA reads as TGCAGTGCTAGTGTCCTGGGACTAGCGGGAGGGCCGTCGGCAGATACGCAGTATTTT. Amino acids: CSASVLGLAGGPSADTQYF.

This clonotype showed up just a few times. The rearrangement uses TRBV19 and TRBJ1-5, with 11 bases fitting TRBD1. Germline-derived CDR1 and CDR2 are LNHDA and SQIVND (reference sequence). The J segment lost 3 bases and the V segment lost 1 base, leaving 5 bases of the junction unmatched. This CDR3 region has 17 residues. The CDR3 bases are TGTGCCAGTAGTATAGGGACAGGGGGCTGGGACAATCAGCCCCAGCATTTT. Translating it yields CASSIGTGGWDNQPQHF. The variable domain in full, with the rest retrieved from reference TRBV19 and TRBJ1-5, is DGGITQSPKYLFRKEGQNVTLSCEQNLNHDAMYWYRQDPGQGLRLIYYSQIVNDFQKGDIAEGYSVSREKKESFPLTVTSAQKNPTAFYLCASSIGTGGWDNQPQHFGDGTRLSIL.

This clonotype was counted ten times or more. The chain has TRBV20-1 and TRBJ2-1, with TRBD1 matching 9 bases. Germline CDR1 DFQATT, CDR2 SNEGSKA (reference sequence). V was clipped by 4 bases and J by 5 bases; unmatched bases: 9. The CDR3 is made up of 15 amino acids. The chain's CDR3 is CSAIRGTGSHNEQFF. The CDR3, as DNA: TGCAGTGCTATTCGGGGGACAGGGTCCCACAATGAGCAGTTCTTC.

The table lists this clonotype with a few counts. The J gene is TRBJ2-1, the V gene TRBV15; D perhaps matches TRBD2 (5 bases). V lost 2 bases and J 10 bases, leaving 12 bases between the germline ends. The germline gives CDR1 LNHNV, CDR2 YYDKDF (reference sequence). The CDR3 covers 13 residues. CDR3: CATSRNPRGEQFF. In DNA, the CDR3 is TGTGCCACCAGCAGAAACCCTCGGGGAGAGCAGTTCTTC.

The genes are TRBV12-3 or TRBV12-4 and TRBJ2-7; D is unresolved. The CDR3 contains 15 residues. V shed 1 base and J shed 3 bases, with 13 bases lying between them. CDR3 sequence reads: CASSLEGRLGYEQYV. Here the CDR3 DNA reads TGTGCCAGCAGTTTAGAAGGCAGGCTGGGCTACGAGCAGTACGTC.

The chain is built from TRBV3-1 and TRBJ1-5; D remains ambiguous. The CDR3 is 13 amino acids. The V end lost 4 bases, the J end lost 5 bases, and 9 bases lay between the germline ends. Looked up from germline, CDR1 is LGHDT and CDR2 is YNNKEL (reference sequence). In DNA form, the CDR3 reads TGTGCCAGCAGCCCTTACCCGGATCAGCCCCAGCATTTT. Encoded protein: CASSPYPDQPQHF.

There are many counts of this clonotype. The V call is TRBV20-1, the J call TRBJ2-2; D is uncertain. CDR1 DFQATT and CDR2 SNEGSKA come from the germline V gene (reference sequence). Trimming removed 5 bases from V and 8 bases from J, with 6 bases in between. CDR3 size: 10 residues. The CDR3 protein is CSAGYGELFF. The CDR3 nucleotides read TGCAGTGCTGGGTATGGGGAGCTGTTTTTT.